The source of this TCR beta chain is a study of shared clonotypes between healthy human individuals. Study observations and caveats: In this cohort, only blood was sampled, and tissue repertoires likely differ. Few donors limited the genetic and exposure-history diversity represented.

None of the donors, who were healthy HIV-negative adults, had recently had acute infections or vaccinations. About this clone: Antigen specificity is unknown.

Trimming stripped 3 bases from V and 3 bases from J, with 11 bases between. This CDR3 is built from 14 residues. From germline, CDR1 is SGHNT and CDR2 YYREEE (reference sequence). Deep-level assay runs were performed. Repertoires were generated with immunoSEQ multiplex PCR, while TCRdb's copy carries only in-frame clones and drops some. The sample consists of 450,000 to 500,000 clones, roughly 80% of them appearing once. The sample comprised PBMCs. This receptor was obtained from a woman aged 40 to 49 in good health. Some clones in this sample may be carry-over from other donors' samples. The rearrangement uses TRBV5-4 and TRBJ2-3; D tentatively reads TRBD1 or TRBD2 (6 bases each). In DNA form, the CDR3 reads TGTGCCAGCAGCTCCCAGGGGAGGACAGATACGCAGTATTTT. Translation: CASSSQGRTDTQYF.